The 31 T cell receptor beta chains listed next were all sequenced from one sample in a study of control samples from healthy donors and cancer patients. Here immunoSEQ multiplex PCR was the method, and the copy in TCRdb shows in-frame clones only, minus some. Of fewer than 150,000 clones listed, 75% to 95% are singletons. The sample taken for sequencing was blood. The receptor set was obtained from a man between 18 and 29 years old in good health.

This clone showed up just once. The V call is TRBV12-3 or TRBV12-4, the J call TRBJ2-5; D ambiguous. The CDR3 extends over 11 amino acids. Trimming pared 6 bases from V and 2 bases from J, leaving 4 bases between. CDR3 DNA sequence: TGTGCCAGCAGCTTGCAAGAGACCCAGTACTTC. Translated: CASSLQETQYF.

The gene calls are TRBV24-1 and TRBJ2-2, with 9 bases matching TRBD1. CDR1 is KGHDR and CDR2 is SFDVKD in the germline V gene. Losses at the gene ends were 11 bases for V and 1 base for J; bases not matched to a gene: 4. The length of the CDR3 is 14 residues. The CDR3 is CAIEDRGNTGELFF. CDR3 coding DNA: TGTGCCATAGAGGACAGGGGGAACACCGGGGAGCTGTTTTTT.

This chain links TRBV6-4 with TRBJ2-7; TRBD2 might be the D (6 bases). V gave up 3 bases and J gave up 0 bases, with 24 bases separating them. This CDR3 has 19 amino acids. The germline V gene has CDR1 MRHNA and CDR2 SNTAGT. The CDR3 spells CASSDPRDSKSPSSYEQYV. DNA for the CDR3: TGTGCCAGCAGTGATCCTCGGGACTCCAAATCCCCGAGCTCCTACGAGCAGTACGTC.

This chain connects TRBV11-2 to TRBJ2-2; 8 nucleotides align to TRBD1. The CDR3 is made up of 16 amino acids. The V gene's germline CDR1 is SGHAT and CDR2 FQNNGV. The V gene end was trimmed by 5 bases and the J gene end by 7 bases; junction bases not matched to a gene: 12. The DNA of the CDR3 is TGTGCCAGCAGCCATTCGGTGGACAGGGATGGCGGGGAGCTGTTTTTT. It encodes CASSHSVDRDGGELFF. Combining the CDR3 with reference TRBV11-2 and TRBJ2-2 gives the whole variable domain EAGVAQSPRYKIIEKRQSVAFWCNPISGHATLYWYQQILGQGPKLLIQFQNNGVVDDSQLPKDRFSAERLKGVDSTLKIQPAKLEDSAVYLCASSHSVDRDGGELFFGEGSRLTVL.

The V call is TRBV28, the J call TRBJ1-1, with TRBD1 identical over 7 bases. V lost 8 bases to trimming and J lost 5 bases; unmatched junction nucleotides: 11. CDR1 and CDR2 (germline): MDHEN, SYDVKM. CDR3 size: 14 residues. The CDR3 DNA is TGTGCCAGCCATTTCAGGGGGGTGAGGACTGAAGCTTTCTTT. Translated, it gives CASHFRGVRTEAFF.

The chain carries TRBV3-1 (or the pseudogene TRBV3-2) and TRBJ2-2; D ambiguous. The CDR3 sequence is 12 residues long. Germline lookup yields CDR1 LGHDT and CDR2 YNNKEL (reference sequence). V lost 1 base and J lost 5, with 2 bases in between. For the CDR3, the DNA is TGTGCCAGCAGCCAAGTTACCGGGGAGCTGTTTTTT. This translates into CASSQVTGELFF.

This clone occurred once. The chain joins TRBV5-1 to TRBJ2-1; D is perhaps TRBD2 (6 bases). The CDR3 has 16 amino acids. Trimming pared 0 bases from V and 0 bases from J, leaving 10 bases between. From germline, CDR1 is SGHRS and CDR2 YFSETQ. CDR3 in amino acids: CASSLAGLGSYNEQFF. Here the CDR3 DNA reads TGCGCCAGCAGCTTGGCGGGACTCGGCTCCTACAATGAGCAGTTCTTC.

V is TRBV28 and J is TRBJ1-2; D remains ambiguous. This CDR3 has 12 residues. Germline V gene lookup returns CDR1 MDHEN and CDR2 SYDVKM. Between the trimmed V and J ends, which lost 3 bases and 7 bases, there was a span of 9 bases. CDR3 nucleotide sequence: TGTGCCAGCAGTTTGGACGAGGGTGGCTACACCTTC. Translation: CASSLDEGGYTF.

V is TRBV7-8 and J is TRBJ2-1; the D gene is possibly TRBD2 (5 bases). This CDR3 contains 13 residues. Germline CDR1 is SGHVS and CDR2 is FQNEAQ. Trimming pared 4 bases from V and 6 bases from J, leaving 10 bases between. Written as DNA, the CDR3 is TGTGCCAGCAGCTCCCGGACTCGCAATGAGCAGTTCTTC. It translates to CASSSRTRNEQFF.

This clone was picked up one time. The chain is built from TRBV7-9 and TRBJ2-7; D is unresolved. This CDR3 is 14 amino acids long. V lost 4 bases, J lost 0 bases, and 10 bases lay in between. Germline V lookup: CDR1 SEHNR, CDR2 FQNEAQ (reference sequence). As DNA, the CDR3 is TGTGCCAGCAGCTGGCTGTGGAGCTCCTACGAGCAGTACTTC. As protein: CASSWLWSSYEQYF.

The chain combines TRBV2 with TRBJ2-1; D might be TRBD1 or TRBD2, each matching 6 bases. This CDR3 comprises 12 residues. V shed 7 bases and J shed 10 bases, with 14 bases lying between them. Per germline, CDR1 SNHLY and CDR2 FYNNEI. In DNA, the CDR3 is TGTGCCAGCATCGAGGGGGGCACAGAGCAGTTCTTC. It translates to CASIEGGTEQFF.

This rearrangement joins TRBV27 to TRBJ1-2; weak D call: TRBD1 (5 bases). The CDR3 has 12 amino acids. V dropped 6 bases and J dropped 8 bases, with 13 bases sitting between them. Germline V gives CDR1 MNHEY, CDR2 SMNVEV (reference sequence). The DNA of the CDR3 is TGTGCCAGCAGGAGGGGCGGAAGCGGCTACACCTTC. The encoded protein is CASRRGGSGYTF.

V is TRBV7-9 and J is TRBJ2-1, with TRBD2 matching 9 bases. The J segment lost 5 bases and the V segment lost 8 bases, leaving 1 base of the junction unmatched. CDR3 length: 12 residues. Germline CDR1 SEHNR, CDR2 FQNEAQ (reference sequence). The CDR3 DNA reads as TGTGCCAGCGGCGGGAGGGACAATGAGCAGTTCTTC. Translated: CASGGRDNEQFF.

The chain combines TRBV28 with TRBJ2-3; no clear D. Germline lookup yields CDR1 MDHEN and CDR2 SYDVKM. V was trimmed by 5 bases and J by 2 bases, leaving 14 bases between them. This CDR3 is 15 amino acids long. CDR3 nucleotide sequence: TGTGCCAGCAGTCAACAATGGTTACCCACAGATACGCAGTATTTT. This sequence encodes CASSQQWLPTDTQYF.

The CDR3 DNA reads TGTGCCAGCAGCTTGGGATGGGGTTCACCCCTCCACTTT. It specifies CASSLGWGSPLHF. The chain recombines TRBV7-3 with TRBJ1-6; D remains ambiguous. The CDR3 runs to 13 residues. From germline, CDR1 is SGHTA and CDR2 FQGTGA. Trimming stripped 3 bases from V and 9 bases from J, with 9 bases between.

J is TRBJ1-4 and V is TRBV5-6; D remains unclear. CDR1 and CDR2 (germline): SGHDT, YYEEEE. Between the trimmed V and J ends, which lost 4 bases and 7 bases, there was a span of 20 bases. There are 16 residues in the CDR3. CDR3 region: CASSGRIGKGAEKLFF. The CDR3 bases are TGTGCCAGCAGCGGACGGATTGGGAAGGGAGCTGAAAAACTGTTTTTT.

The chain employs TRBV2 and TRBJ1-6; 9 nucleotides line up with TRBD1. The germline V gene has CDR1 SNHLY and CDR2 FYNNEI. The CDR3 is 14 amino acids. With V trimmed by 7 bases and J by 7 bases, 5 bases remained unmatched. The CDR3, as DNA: TGTGCCAGCACGGCGGGACAGGGAAATTCACCCCTCCACTTT. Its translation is CASTAGQGNSPLHF. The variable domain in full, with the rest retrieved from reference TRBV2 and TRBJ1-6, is EPEVTQTPSHQVTQMGQEVILRCVPISNHLYFYWYRQILGQKVEFLVSFYNNEISEKSEIFDDQFSVERPDGSNFTLKIRSTKLEDSAMYFCASTAGQGNSPLHFGNGTRLTVT.

CDR3 nucleotides: TGTGCCAGCAGCTTAGACGCCAGGTCAAGGGAGACCCAGTACTTC. This codes for CASSLDARSRETQYF. V is TRBV7-6 and J is TRBJ2-5; the D is unclear. CDR3 length equals 15 residues. From germline, CDR1 is SGHVS and CDR2 FNYEAQ. V was pared by 1 base and J by 5 bases, with 14 bases between.

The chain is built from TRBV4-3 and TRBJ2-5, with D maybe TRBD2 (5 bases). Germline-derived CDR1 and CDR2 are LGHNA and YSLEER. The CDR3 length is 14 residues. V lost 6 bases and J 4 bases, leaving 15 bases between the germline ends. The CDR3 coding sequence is TGCGCCAGCAGTACATACCGGGGTGGAGAGACCCAGTACTTC. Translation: CASSTYRGGETQYF.

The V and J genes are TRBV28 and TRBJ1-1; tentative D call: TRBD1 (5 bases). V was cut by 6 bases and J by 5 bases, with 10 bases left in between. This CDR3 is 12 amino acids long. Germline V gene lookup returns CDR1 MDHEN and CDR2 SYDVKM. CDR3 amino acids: CASRQQETEAFF. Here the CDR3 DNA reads TGTGCCAGCAGGCAACAGGAAACTGAAGCTTTCTTT. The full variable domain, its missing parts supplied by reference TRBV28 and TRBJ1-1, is DVKVTQSSRYLVKRTGEKVFLECVQDMDHENMFWYRQDPGLGLRLIYFSYDVKMKEKGDIPEGYSVSREKKERFSLILESASTNQTSMYLCASRQQETEAFFGQGTRLTVV.

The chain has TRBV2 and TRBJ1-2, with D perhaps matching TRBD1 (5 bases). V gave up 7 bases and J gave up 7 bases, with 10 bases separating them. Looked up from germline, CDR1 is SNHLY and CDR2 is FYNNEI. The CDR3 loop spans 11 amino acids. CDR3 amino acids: CASTGGGGYTF. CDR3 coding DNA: TGTGCCAGCACTGGGGGAGGTGGCTACACCTTC.

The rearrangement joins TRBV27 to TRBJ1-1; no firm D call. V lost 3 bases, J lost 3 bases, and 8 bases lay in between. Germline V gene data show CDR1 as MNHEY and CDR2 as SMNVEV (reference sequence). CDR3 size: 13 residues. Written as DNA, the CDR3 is TGTGCCAGCAGTTTTGCACGGCACACTGAAGCTTTCTTT. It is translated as CASSFARHTEAFF.

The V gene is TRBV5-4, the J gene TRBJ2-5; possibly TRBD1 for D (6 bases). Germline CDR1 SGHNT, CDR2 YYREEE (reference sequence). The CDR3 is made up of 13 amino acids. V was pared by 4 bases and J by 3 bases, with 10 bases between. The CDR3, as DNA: TGTGCCAGCAGCCGGACAGAAAAAGAGACCCAGTACTTC. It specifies CASSRTEKETQYF.

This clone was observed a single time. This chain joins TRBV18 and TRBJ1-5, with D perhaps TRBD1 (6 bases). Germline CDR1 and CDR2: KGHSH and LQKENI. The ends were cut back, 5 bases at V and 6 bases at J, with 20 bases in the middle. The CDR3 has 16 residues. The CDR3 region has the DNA TGTGCCAGCTCAGAGACGGGGGGCGTCGGGTTTCAGCCCCAGCATTTT. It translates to CASSETGGVGFQPQHF. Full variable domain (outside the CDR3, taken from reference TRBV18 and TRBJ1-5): NAGVMQNPRHLVRRRGQEARLRCSPMKGHSHVYWYRQLPEEGLKFMVYLQKENIIDESGMPKERFSAEFPKEGPSILRIQQVVRGDSAAYFCASSETGGVGFQPQHFGDGTRLSIL.

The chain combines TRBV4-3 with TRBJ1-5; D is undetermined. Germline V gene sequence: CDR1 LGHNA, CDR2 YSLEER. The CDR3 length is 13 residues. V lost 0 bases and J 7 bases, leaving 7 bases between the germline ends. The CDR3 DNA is TGCGCCAGCAGCCAAGACGGGTTGCAGCCCCAGCATTTT. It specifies CASSQDGLQPQHF.

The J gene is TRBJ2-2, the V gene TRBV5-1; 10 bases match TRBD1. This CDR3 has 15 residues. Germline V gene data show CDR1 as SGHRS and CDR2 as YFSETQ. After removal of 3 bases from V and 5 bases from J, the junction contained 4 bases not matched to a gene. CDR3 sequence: CASSSGTGDTGELFF. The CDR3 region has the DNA TGCGCCAGCAGCTCCGGGACAGGGGATACCGGGGAGCTGTTTTTT.

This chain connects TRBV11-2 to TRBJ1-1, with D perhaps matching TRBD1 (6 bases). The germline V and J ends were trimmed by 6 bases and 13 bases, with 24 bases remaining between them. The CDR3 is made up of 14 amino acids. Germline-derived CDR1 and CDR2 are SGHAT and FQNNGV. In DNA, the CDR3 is TGTGCCAGCAGTCTTCTACAGGGAAAGGTTTTGGTTTTCTTT. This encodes CASSLLQGKVLVFF.

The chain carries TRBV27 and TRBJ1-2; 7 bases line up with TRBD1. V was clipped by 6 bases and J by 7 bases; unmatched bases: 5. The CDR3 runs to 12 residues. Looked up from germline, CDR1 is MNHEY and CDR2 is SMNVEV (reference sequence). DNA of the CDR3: TGTGCCAGCAGCCCTCAGGGGGGTGGCTACACCTTC. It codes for CASSPQGGGYTF.

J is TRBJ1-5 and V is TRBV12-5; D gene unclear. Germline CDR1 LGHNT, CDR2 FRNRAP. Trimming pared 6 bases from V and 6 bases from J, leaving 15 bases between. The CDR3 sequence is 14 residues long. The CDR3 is CASGPPGSGQPQHF. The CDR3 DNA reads TGTGCTAGTGGACCCCCGGGGTCTGGTCAGCCCCAGCATTTT. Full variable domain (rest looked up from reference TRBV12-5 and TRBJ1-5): DARVTQTPRHKVTEMGQEVTMRCQPILGHNTVFWYRQTMMQGLELLAYFRNRAPLDDSGMPKDRFSAEMPDATLATLKIQPSEPRDSAVYFCASGPPGSGQPQHFGDGTRLSIL.

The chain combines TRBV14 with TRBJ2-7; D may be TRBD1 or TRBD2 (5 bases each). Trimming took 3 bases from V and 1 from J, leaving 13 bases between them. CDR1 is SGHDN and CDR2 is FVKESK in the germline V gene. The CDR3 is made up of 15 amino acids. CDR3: CASSQGVSASYEQYF. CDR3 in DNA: TGTGCCAGCAGCCAGGGGGTCAGCGCTTCCTACGAGCAGTACTTC.

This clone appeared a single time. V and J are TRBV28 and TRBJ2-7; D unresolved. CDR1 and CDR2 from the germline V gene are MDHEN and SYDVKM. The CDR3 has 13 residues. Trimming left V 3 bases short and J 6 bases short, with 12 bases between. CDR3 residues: CASSLAVPGEQYV. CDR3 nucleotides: TGTGCCAGCAGTTTGGCGGTTCCGGGCGAGCAGTACGTC.